This T cell receptor beta chain was obtained from a study of PD-1 blockade in mismatch repair-deficient tumors. Study-wide findings and caveats: Three of seven peptides expanded clones, giving 140 to 150 unique blood TCRs.

The CDR3 spans 16 residues. With 7 bases removed from V and 4 bases from J, the gap between germline ends came to 22 bases. The germline gives CDR1 MDHEN, CDR2 SYDVKM. As to time point: approximately ten-day in vitro stimulation with candidate neoantigen peptide 6. Every patient had mismatch repair deficiency by PCR or immunohistochemistry. Three pembrolizumab responders had their TCRs sequenced. The data were produced by immunoSEQ multiplex PCR, yet TCRdb's version contains in-frame clones alone and is incomplete. The data hold 14,000 or so clones, with approximately 90% observed a single time. As regards this clone: Its antigen is unidentified.

V usage is TRBV28 and J usage is TRBJ1-1; the D is unclear. This clonotype was obtained from an adult with mismatch repair-deficient cancer. The material sequenced was cells cultured in vitro, taken from a patient treated with pembrolizumab. The DNA for the CDR3 is TGTGCCAGCACCACTCCAGGAGCCCCTCGGGCCACTGAAGCTTTCTTT. Residues: CASTTPGAPRATEAFF.